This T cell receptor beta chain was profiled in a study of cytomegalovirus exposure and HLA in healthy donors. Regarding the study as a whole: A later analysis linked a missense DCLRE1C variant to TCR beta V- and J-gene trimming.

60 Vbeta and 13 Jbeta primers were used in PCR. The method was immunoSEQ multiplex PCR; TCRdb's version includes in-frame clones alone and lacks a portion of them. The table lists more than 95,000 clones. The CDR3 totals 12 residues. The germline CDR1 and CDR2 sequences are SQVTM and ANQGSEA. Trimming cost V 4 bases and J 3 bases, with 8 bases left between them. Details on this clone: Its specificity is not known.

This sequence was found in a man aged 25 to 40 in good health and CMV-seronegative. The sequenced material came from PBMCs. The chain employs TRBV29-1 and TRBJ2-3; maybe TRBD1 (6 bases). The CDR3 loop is CSVARGTDTQYF. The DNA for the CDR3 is TGCAGCGTTGCTAGGGGGACAGATACGCAGTATTTT.